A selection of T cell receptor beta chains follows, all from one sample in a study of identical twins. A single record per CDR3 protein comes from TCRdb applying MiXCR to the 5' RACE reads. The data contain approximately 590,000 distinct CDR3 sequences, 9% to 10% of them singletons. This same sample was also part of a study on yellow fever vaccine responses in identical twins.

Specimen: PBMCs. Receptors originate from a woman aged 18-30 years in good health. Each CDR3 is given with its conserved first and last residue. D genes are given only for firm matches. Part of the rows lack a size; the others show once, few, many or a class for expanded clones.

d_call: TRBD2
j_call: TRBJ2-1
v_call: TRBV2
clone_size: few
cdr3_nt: TGTGCCAGCAGTTTTAACGTAGCGGGGGGCCCGCCTTACAATGAGCAGTTCTTC
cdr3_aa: CASSFNVAGGPPYNEQFF

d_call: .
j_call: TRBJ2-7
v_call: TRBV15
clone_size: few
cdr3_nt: TGTGCCACCAGCAGAGTGGACAGTTCCTACGAGCAGTACTTC
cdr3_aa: CATSRVDSSYEQYF

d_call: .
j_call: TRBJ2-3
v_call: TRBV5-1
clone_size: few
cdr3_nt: TGCGCCAGCAGCGAACCGGGCCTCGCAGATACGCAGTATTTT
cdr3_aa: CASSEPGLADTQYF

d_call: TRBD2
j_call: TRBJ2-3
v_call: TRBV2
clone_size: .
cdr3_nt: TGTGCCAGCAGTGGTACTAGCGGGGGGCCACGACCTAGCACAGATACGCAGTATTTT
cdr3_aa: CASSGTSGGPRPSTDTQYF

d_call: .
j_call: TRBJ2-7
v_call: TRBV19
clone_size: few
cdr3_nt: TGTGCCAGTAGTATTGCAGGGACAACCTACGAGCAGTACTTC
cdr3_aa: CASSIAGTTYEQYF

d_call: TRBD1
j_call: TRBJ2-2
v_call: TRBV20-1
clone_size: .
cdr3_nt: TGCAGTGCTAGAGATCCGGGACAGGGGACCGGGGAGCTGTTTTTT
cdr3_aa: CSARDPGQGTGELFF

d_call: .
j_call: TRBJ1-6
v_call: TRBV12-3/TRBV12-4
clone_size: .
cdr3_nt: TGTGCCAGCGCCACGGGGGGATCCAATTCACCCCTCCACTTT
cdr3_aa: CASATGGSNSPLHF

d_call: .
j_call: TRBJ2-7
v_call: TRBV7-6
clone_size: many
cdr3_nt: TGTGCCAGCAGCTTATGGGGGACCGACGAGCAGTACTTC
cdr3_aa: CASSLWGTDEQYF

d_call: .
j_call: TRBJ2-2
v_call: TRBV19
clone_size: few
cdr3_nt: TGTGCCAGTACCATGACGGGGTATAACACCGGGGAGCTGTTTTTT
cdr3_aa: CASTMTGYNTGELFF

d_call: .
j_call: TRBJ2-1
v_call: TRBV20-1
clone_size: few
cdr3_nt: TGCAGTGCTAGAGTCGTGGTAGTTCACAATGAGCAGTTCTTC
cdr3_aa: CSARVVVVHNEQFF

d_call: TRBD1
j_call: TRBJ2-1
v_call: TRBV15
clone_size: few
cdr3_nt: TGTGCCACCAGCAGATTACCCTCGGGACAGGGGTTTTCGGAGCAGTTCTTC
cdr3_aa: CATSRLPSGQGFSEQFF

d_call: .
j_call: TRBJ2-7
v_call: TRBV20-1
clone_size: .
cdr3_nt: TGCAGTGCCGGACAGCCTAACTCCTACGAGCAGTACTTC
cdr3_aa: CSAGQPNSYEQYF

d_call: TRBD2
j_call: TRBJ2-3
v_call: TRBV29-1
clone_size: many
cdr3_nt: TGCAGCGTTGAGAATGCCGGGACTAGCGCCTCTAGCACAGATACGCAGTATTTT
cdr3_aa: CSVENAGTSASSTDTQYF

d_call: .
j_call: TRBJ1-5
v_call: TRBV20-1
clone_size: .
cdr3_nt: TGCAGTGCCCCTAAACCACTTTCCCAGAAGCCCCAGCATTTT
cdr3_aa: CSAPKPLSQKPQHF

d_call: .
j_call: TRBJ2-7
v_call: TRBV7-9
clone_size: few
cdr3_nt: TGTGCCAGCAGCTTAGTAGTGGGCCTTATCGGCGAGCAGTACTTC
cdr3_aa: CASSLVVGLIGEQYF

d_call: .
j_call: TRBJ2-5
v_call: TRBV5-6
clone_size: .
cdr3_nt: TGTGCCAGCAGCCCCCCCCCCGGGACGGAGGTGGAAGAGACCCAGTACTTC
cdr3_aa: CASSPPPGTEVEETQYF

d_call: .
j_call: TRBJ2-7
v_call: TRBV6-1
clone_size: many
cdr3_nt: TGTGCCAGCACGTCGACCGCGGACAAGTATTACGAGCAGTACTTC
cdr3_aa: CASTSTADKYYEQYF

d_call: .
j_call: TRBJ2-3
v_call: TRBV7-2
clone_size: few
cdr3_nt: TGTGCCAGCAGCTTAGCGAGTCGCAGGAGCTTTAGCACAGATACGCAGTATTTT
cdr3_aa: CASSLASRRSFSTDTQYF

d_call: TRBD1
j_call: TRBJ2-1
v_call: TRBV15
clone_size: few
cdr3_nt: TGTGCCACCAGCAGAGAGCGACAGGGACATTACAATGAGCAGTTCTTC
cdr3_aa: CATSRERQGHYNEQFF

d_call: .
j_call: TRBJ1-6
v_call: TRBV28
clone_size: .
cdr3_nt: TGTGCCAGCAGTCCACGATGGCCTTATAATTCACCCCTCCACTTT
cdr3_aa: CASSPRWPYNSPLHF

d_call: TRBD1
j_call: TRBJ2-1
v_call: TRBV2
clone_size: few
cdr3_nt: TGTGCCAGCAGTGAAAAGGGAGGGACAGGGGATAATGAGCAGTTCTTC
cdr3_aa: CASSEKGGTGDNEQFF

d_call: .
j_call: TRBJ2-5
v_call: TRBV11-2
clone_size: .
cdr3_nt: TGTGCCAGCAGCTTTTCTTTTCGGTCCCAAGAGACCCAGTACTTC
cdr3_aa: CASSFSFRSQETQYF

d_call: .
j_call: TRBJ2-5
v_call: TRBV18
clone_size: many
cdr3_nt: TGTGCCAGCAGTCCTGGGGAGACCCAGTACTTC
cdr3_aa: CASSPGETQYF

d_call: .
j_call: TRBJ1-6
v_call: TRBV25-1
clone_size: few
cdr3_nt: TGTGCCAGCAGTTGGTCTGGCGTATTGGATAATTCACCCCTCCACTTT
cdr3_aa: CASSWSGVLDNSPLHF

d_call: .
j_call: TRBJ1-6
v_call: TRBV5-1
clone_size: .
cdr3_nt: TGCGCCAGCAGCCCGGTTGGGCAGTTCTATTCACCCCTCCACTTT
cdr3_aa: CASSPVGQFYSPLHF

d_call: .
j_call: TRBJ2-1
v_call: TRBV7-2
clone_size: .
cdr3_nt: TGTGCCAGCAGCTCCCGAAACTCCGGGACACTTGAGCAGTTCTTC
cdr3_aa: CASSSRNSGTLEQFF

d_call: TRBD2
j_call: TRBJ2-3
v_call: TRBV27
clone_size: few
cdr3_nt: TGTGCCAGCGCCCGACTAGCGGGAGGGATGGATACGCAGTATTTT
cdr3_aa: CASARLAGGMDTQYF

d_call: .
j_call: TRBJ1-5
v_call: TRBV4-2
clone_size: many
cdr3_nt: TGTGCCAGCAGCCAAGAACAGGGCAATCAGCCCCAGCATTTT
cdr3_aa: CASSQEQGNQPQHF

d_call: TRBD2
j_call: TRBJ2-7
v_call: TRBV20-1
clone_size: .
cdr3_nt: TGCAGTGCTAGAATAGATTCGGGACTAGCCTACGAGCAGTACTTC
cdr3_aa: CSARIDSGLAYEQYF

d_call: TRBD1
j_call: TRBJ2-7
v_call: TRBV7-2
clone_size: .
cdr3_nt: TGTGCCAGCAGCCGAGGGACAGGCTTTTCCTACGAGCAGTACTTC
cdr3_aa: CASSRGTGFSYEQYF

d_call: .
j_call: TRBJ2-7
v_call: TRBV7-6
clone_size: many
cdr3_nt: TGTGCCAGCAGCTGGACAGCAAGCTCCTACGAGCAGTACTTC
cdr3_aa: CASSWTASSYEQYF

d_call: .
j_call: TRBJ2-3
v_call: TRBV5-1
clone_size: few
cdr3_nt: TGCGCCAGCACCCCGAGTGCCCCAGATACGCAGTATTTT
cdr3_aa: CASTPSAPDTQYF

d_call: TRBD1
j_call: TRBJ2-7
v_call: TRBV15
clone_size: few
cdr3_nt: TGTGCCACCAGCAAAGGACAGGCCCCCTACGAGCAGTACTTC
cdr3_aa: CATSKGQAPYEQYF

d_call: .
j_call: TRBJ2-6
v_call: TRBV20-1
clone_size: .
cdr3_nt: TGCAGTGCTAGTCCCAGTCCCCGGAGGGCCAACGTCCTGACTTTC
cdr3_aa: CSASPSPRRANVLTF

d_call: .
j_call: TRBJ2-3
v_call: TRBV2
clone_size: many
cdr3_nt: TGTGCCAGCAATCTAGCCGCAGATACGCAGTATTTT
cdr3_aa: CASNLAADTQYF

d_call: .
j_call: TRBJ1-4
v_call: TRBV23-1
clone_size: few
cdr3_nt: .
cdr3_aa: CATGTGGLNCFF

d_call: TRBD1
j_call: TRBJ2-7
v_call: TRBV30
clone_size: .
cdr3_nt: TGTGCCTGGGGAGACAGGGCACACGAGCAGTACTTC
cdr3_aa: CAWGDRAHEQYF

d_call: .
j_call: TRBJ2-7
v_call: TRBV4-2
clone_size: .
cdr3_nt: TGTGCCATCAGCCTCAGGCTCGTATCTTCCTCCTACGAGCAGTACTTC
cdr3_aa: CAISLRLVSSSYEQYF

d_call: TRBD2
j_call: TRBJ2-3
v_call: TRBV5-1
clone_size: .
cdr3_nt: TGCGCCAGCAGTTTGGGAGCGGGGGCATCCACAGATACGCAGTATTTT
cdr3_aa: CASSLGAGASTDTQYF

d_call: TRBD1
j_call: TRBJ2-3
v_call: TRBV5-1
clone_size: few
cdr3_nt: TGCGCCAGCAGCTTGGCCTCAGGACAGGGTTTGACAGATACGCAGTATTTT
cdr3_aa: CASSLASGQGLTDTQYF

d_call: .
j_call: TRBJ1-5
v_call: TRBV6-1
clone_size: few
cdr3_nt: TGTGCCAGCAGTACCGGGGCACTTAGCAATCAGCCCCAGCATTTT
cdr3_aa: CASSTGALSNQPQHF

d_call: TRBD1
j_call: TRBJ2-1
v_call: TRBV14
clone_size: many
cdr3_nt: TGTGCCAGCAGCCAACGGACAGGAACCTCCTACAATGAGCAGTTCTTC
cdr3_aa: CASSQRTGTSYNEQFF

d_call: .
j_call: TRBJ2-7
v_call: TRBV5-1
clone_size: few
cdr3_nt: TGCGCCAGCAGCTTCTGGGACGGCTCCTACGAGCAGTACTTC
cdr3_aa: CASSFWDGSYEQYF

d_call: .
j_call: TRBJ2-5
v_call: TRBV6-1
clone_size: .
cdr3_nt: TGTGCCAGCAGGGATACCTACCGATTTGAGACCCAGTACTTC
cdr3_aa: CASRDTYRFETQYF

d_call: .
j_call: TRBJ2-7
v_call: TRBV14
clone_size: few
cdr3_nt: TGTGCCAGCAGCCGGGTCCAAAACAGACCTTACGAGCAGTACTTC
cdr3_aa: CASSRVQNRPYEQYF

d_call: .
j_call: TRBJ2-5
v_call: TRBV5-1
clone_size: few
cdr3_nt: TGCGCCAGCAGCTCCGCGGGGATCCAGTACTTC
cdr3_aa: CASSSAGIQYF

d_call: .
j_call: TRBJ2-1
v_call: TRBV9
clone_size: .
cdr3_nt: TGTGCCAGCAGCAAAGAAGGGACCTACAATGAGCAGTTCTTC
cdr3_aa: CASSKEGTYNEQFF

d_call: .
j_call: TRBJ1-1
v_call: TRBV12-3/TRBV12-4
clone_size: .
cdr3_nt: TGTGCCAGCAGTTCTATGGGGGCCACTGAAGCTTTCTTT
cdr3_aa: CASSSMGATEAFF

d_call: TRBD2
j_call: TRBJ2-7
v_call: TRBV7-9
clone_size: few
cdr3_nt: TGTGCCAGCAGTCCTCGTAGCGGGCGGGATGAGCAGTACTTC
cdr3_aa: CASSPRSGRDEQYF

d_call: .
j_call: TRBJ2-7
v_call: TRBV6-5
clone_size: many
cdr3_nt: TGTGCCAGCAGTTACGGTCTTTCCCGGGGCGAGCAGTACTTC
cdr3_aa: CASSYGLSRGEQYF

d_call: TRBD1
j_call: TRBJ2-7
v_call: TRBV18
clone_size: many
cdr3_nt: TGCGCCAGCAGCCCCAGGGACAGGGTGACCTACGAGCAGTACTTC
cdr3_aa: CASSPRDRVTYEQYF

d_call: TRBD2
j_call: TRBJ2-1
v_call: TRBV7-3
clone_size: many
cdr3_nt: TGTGCCAGCAGCCTAATAAAGACTAGCGGGATCTACAATGAGCAGTTCTTC
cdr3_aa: CASSLIKTSGIYNEQFF

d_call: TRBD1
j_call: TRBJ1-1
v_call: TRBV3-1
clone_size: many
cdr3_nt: TGTGCCAGCAGGACCGGGACAGCGAACACTGAAGCTTTCTTT
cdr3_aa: CASRTGTANTEAFF

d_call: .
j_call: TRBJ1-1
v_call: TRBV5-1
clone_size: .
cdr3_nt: TGCGCCAGCAGCAGAGGGGACGGCATGAACACTGAAGCTTTCTTT
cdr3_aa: CASSRGDGMNTEAFF

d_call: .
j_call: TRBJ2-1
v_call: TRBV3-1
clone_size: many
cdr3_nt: TGTGCCAGCAGTCCCCTGGGCTACAATGAGCAGTTCTTC
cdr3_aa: CASSPLGYNEQFF

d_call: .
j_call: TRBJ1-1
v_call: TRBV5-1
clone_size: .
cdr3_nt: TGCGCCAGCAGCCCAGAGTTAAGAAGTGCGAACACTGAAGCTTTCTTT
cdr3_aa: CASSPELRSANTEAFF

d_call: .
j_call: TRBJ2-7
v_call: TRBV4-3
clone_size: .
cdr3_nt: TGCGCCAGCAGCCTAGACCGGGATGCACTCTACGAGCAGTACTTC
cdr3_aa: CASSLDRDALYEQYF